One and the same sample provided the 5 T cell receptor beta chains below, sequenced in a study of blood T cells in healthy people across ages (dated by TCRdb to 2015 to 2017). The method behind the library was 5' RACE. TCRdb names Illumina HiSeq 2500 as the instrument used. A second PCR of roughly 6 to 12 cycles was performed with a sample-barcoded 5' primer and a J-beta primer mix. TCRdb cleaned the public reads at Q25 with fastp, built clones with MiXCR and kept in-frame beta chains. Each record represents a unique CDR3 protein, reported with the most common genes and DNA among its rows. The sample table shows roughly 1.7 million distinct CDR3 sequences, and about 35% are seen once. The ten top clones hold 11% of the sample. Sequencing was done on a sample of blood. The receptors stem from a woman aged 25-40 years in good health.

This clonotype has only a few counts. The chain carries TRBV7-3 and TRBJ2-3; perhaps TRBD2 as D (6 bases). Trimming removed 1 base from V and 1 base from J, with 12 bases in between. The CDR3 runs 16 residues. The V gene's germline CDR1 is SGHTA and CDR2 FQGTGA. This CDR3 reads CASSLRRALGTDTQYF. The CDR3, as DNA: TGTGCCAGCAGCTTAAGGAGGGCCTTGGGCACAGATACGCAGTATTTT.

In DNA form, the CDR3 reads TGTGCCAGCAGCTCCCTAGCGGGGAAAACCAATGAGCAGTTCTTC. Translating it yields CASSSLAGKTNEQFF. The gene calls are TRBV11-3 and TRBJ2-1; 9 bases align to TRBD2. V lost 4 bases, J lost 6 bases, and 7 bases stayed unmatched. CDR3 length: 15 amino acids. Germline-derived CDR1 and CDR2 are SGHNT and YENEEA.

This chain uses TRBV2 with TRBJ2-4; the match to TRBD1 covers 9 bases. Trimming removed 6 bases from V and 5 bases from J; junction bases left unmatched: 5. This CDR3 is 14 amino acids long. The V gene's germline CDR1 is SNHLY and CDR2 FYNNEI. CDR3 nucleotide sequence: TGTGCCAGCAGGGCCAGGACAGGGGAAAACATTCAGTACTTC. Its translation: CASRARTGENIQYF.

This clonotype was found a few times. This chain connects TRBV7-6 to TRBJ1-5; D gene unclear. This CDR3 contains 15 residues. Germline V CDR1 and CDR2: SGHVS, FNYEAQ. The V end lost 5 bases, the J end lost 4 bases, and 15 bases lay between the germline ends. CDR3 region: CASSPGRMENQPQHF. CDR3 nucleotide sequence: TGTGCCAGCAGCCCTGGGCGCATGGAAAATCAGCCCCAGCATTTT.

In this sample, this clonotype turned up many times. DNA for the CDR3: TGCAGCGTTGAAGTTGCGCCAGATACGCAGTATTTT. Protein: CSVEVAPDTQYF. The chain carries TRBV29-1 and TRBJ2-3, with D unresolved. CDR1 SQVTM and CDR2 ANQGSEA come from the germline V gene. The ends were cut back, 1 base at V and 4 bases at J, with 6 bases in the middle. This CDR3 is 12 amino acids long.